The 20 T cell receptor beta chains below all came from one sample that was sequenced in a study of blood T cell repertoires in COVID-19. TCRdb's copy holds only in-frame clones and misses some; the assay was immunoSEQ multiplex PCR. The sample yields 60,000 to 80,000 clones, almost 85% seen once. Input material: peripheral blood. The receptor source for this set is a man aged 45-60 years with active COVID-19.

This chain uses TRBV2 with TRBJ1-1; D unclear. The V gene's germline CDR1 is SNHLY and CDR2 FYNNEI. V shed 8 bases and J shed 4 bases, with 8 bases lying between them. The CDR3 covers 11 residues. The CDR3 protein is CASAPSTEAFF. The CDR3 DNA follows: TGTGCCAGCGCCCCTAGCACTGAAGCTTTCTTT.

The chain recombines TRBV12-3 or TRBV12-4 with TRBJ2-7, with a possible D match to TRBD1 (6 bases). The CDR3 covers 13 residues. V was clipped by 8 bases and J by 4 bases, with 15 bases between them. As DNA, the CDR3 is TGTGCCAGCTCCGGGACAAATCTGTACGAGCAGTACTTC. Translation: CASSGTNLYEQYF.

The sample holds many counts of this clone. The chain joins TRBV6-5 to TRBJ2-2; 7 bases are shared with TRBD1. The length of the CDR3 is 15 residues. With V trimmed by 0 bases and J by 6 bases, 4 bases remained unmatched. Looked up from germline, CDR1 is MNHEY and CDR2 is SVGAGI. CDR3 nucleotide sequence: TGTGCCAGCAGTTACTCGACAGGGTGGGCCGGGGAGCTGTTTTTT. Its translation is CASSYSTGWAGELFF.

This sequence joins TRBV15 and TRBJ2-6, with 8 nucleotides matching TRBD2. V lost 1 base to trimming and J lost 4 bases; unmatched junction nucleotides: 9. The CDR3 runs 18 residues. The germline gives CDR1 LNHNV, CDR2 YYDKDF (reference sequence). The CDR3: CATSRVIGRASGANVLTF. In nucleotides, the CDR3 is TGTGCCACCAGCAGAGTCATCGGGAGGGCCTCCGGGGCCAACGTCCTGACTTTC.

V is TRBV3-1 (or the pseudogene TRBV3-2) and J is TRBJ1-2, with 8 bases aligning to TRBD1. J was trimmed by 5 bases and V by 2 bases; bases with no gene match: 13. Germline lookup yields CDR1 LGHDT and CDR2 YNNKEL (reference sequence). There are 17 residues in the CDR3. In nucleotides, the CDR3 is TGTGCCAGCAGCCAACCCACCCCCAATACAGGGGGGTATGGCTACACCTTC. It translates to CASSQPTPNTGGYGYTF.

The chain has TRBV5-6 and TRBJ1-1; D is unclear. The CDR3 runs 14 residues. V was shortened by 2 bases and J by 4 bases, with 12 bases between the two germline ends. Germline-derived CDR1 and CDR2 are SGHDT and YYEEEE. The chain's CDR3 is CASSFSFLVTEAFF. CDR3 sequence (DNA): TGTGCCAGCAGCTTTTCGTTCCTCGTCACTGAAGCTTTCTTT.

V and J are TRBV30 and TRBJ2-3; 11 bases are shared with TRBD2. V shed 1 base, J shed 0 bases, and the junction held 6 bases outside the gene matches. The CDR3 loop spans 17 amino acids. CDR1 is GTSNPN, CDR2 SVGIG, per germline (reference sequence). The CDR3 DNA is TGTGCCTGGAGTGACGCCCGACTAGCGGGAAGCACAGATACGCAGTATTTT. Protein product: CAWSDARLAGSTDTQYF.

The CDR3 protein is CASRTGVYNEKLFF. The CDR3, as DNA: TGTGCCAGCAGGACAGGGGTCTATAATGAAAAACTGTTTTTT. The V call is TRBV27, the J call TRBJ1-4; 8 positions match TRBD1. The CDR3 is 14 amino acids. Losses at the gene ends were 6 bases for V and 4 bases for J; bases not matched to a gene: 4. The germline gives CDR1 MNHEY, CDR2 SMNVEV (reference sequence).

V and J are TRBV5-1 and TRBJ2-7; TRBD1 matches 9 bases. There are 14 residues in the CDR3. The germline V gene has CDR1 SGHRS and CDR2 YFSETQ. With 4 bases clipped from V and 0 bases from J, the junction kept 2 bases outside the gene matches. The CDR3 coding sequence is TGCGCCAGCAGCGGACAGGGGAGCTCCTACGAGCAGTACTTC. Translation: CASSGQGSSYEQYF.

The chain has TRBV2 and TRBJ1-2; 7 bases line up with TRBD1. V was pared by 2 bases and J by 8 bases, with 5 bases of the junction left unmatched. This CDR3 has 13 amino acids. Germline V lookup: CDR1 SNHLY, CDR2 FYNNEI. The chain's CDR3 is CASSELPRGGYTF. DNA for the CDR3: TGTGCCAGCAGTGAACTTCCCAGGGGGGGCTACACCTTC.

This clone is a singleton in its sample. The chain uses TRBV6-6 and TRBJ1-2; 9 nucleotides match TRBD1. Germline CDR1 and CDR2: MNHNY and SVGAGI (reference sequence). The CDR3 covers 16 residues. The V and J ends lost 5 bases and 3 bases, in that order; junction bases with no gene match: 10. The CDR3: CASSTSWTGEYYGYTF. The CDR3, as DNA: TGTGCCAGCAGTACGTCTTGGACAGGGGAATACTATGGCTACACCTTC.

The chain carries TRBV29-1 and TRBJ1-1, with D possibly being TRBD1 (5 bases). The V gene lost 8 bases and the J gene lost 5 bases, with 15 bases spanning the gap. This CDR3 region has 12 residues. Germline V gene data show CDR1 as SQVTM and CDR2 as ANQGSEA. DNA of the CDR3: TGCAGCCCCAGGAGGGGTGATACTGAAGCTTTCTTT. This translates into CSPRRGDTEAFF.

The rearrangement joins TRBV5-1 to TRBJ1-2, with TRBD1 as a possible D gene (6 bases). CDR1 is SGHRS and CDR2 is YFSETQ in the germline V gene. The CDR3 has 13 residues. With 2 bases removed from V and 3 bases from J, the gap between germline ends came to 8 bases. The CDR3 bases are TGCGCCAGCAGCTTTGAGGGGGACTATGGCTACACCTTC. This gives the protein CASSFEGDYGYTF.

With regard to this clone: This sample also contains other DNA sequences that code for the same CDR3. The chain has TRBV12-3 or TRBV12-4 and TRBJ2-2, with D tentatively TRBD2 (6 bases). V gave up 3 bases and J gave up 4 bases, with 6 bases separating them. The CDR3 length is 13 residues. The CDR3 region is CASSFGSTGELFF. As DNA, the CDR3 is TGTGCCAGCAGTTTCGGGAGCACCGGGGAGCTGTTTTTT.

V usage is TRBV9 and J usage is TRBJ2-6; D gene unclear. The CDR3 spans 15 residues. Germline CDR1 is SGDLS and CDR2 is YYNGEE. The V end was cut by 3 bases, the J end by 0 bases, with 7 bases between. The CDR3, as DNA: TGTGCCAGCAGCGATGAACTCTCTGGGGCCAACGTCCTGACTTTC. Translating it yields CASSDELSGANVLTF.

The J gene is TRBJ2-7, the V gene TRBV7-9, with TRBD1 as a possible D gene (6 bases). Trimming shortened V by 7 bases and J by 5 bases, and 24 bases separated the two germline ends. This CDR3 has 16 amino acids. Germline loops: CDR1 SEHNR, CDR2 FQNEAQ (reference sequence). CDR3 bases: TGTGCCAGCACCCGGGCCCTGCAACGACAGGTCCACGAGCAGTACTTC. Its protein product is CASTRALQRQVHEQYF. The whole variable domain, filled in from reference TRBV7-9 and TRBJ2-7, reads DTGVSQNPRHKITKRGQNVTFRCDPISEHNRLYWYRQTLGQGPEFLTYFQNEAQLEKSRLLSDRFSAERPKGSFSTLEIQRTEQGDSAMYLCASTRALQRQVHEQYFGPGTRLTVT.

The chain carries TRBV6-5 and TRBJ2-3; TRBD1 matches 8 bases. V lost 10 bases and J lost 2; bases outside the gene matches: 11. This CDR3 region has 15 residues. Germline V gives CDR1 MNHEY, CDR2 SVGAGI. The CDR3 sequence: CATNSGTGLTDTQYF. Written as DNA, the CDR3 is TGTGCCACCAATTCCGGGACAGGACTCACAGATACGCAGTATTTT.

This chain joins TRBV6-1 and TRBJ2-5; possible D gene TRBD2, 6 bases. This CDR3 comprises 13 residues. Per germline, CDR1 MNHNS and CDR2 SASEGT. Trimming removed 3 bases at V and 5 bases at J, with 10 bases between. The CDR3 sequence: CASSDPSGETQYF. CDR3 bases: TGTGCCAGCAGTGATCCCAGCGGGGAGACCCAGTACTTC.

The genes are TRBV4-3 and TRBJ1-1, with a tentative D call TRBD1 (6 bases). Per germline, CDR1 LGHNA and CDR2 YSLEER. The CDR3 has 13 amino acids. V lost 6 bases and J lost 2, with 10 bases in between. The CDR3 DNA is TGCGCCAGCAGGTCAGGGGTCAACACTGAAGCTTTCTTT. Its protein product is CASRSGVNTEAFF.

This clone turned up a few times. V is TRBV7-2 and J is TRBJ2-1; D unclear. The V end lost 5 bases, the J end lost 10 bases, and 12 bases lay between the germline ends. Germline V gene lookup returns CDR1 SGHTA and CDR2 FQGNSA. The CDR3 length is 12 residues. The CDR3: CASSPFYAEQFF. The DNA for the CDR3 is TGTGCCAGCAGCCCGTTTTATGCGGAGCAGTTCTTC.